This record concerns one TCR beta chain sequence. This clone has only a few counts. Its antigen remains unidentified. Base qualities are not at hand, and no much larger clone is one base apart. The entire amount of isolated RNA was reverse transcribed using the High Capacity cDNA Reverse Transcription Kit, so the sequenced TCRB transcripts were expressed ones. Deep immunoSEQ sequencing was performed on naive, central memory and regulatory T cell samples, with an average of around 3.5 million total reads per sample. Sorted cells were lysed in RLT buffer, and RNA was extracted using DNase-treated RNeasy Micro or Mini kits according to cell number. To prevent cross-contamination, each cell subset was processed individually, whereas patient and healthy donor samples were processed jointly. The immunoSEQ multiplex PCR was used to amplify TCRB sequences from cDNA, generating 87-bp fragments that spanned the CDR3 region. Sequencing of the amplicons was performed on the Illumina HiSeq platform. In the paper's pipeline: PCR bias was computationally corrected using synthetic template baselines, reads within Hamming distance 2 were collapsed, and singletons that could not be merged were discarded. By aligning reads against IMGT, V, D and J genes, CDR3 length, and insertions or deletions at six rearrangement sites were assigned. Within each subset, clonotype counts were normalized to sorted cell number, and only after that were true diversity and Gini coefficients computed with the tcR R package. The overlap coefficient, calculated on TCRB nucleotide sequences, was used to quantify repertoire sharing. Out-of-frame TCRB sequences from naive cells were analyzed as a proxy for the pre-selection repertoire. Held by TCRdb, this immuneACCESS table contains in-frame sequences only and omits some clones. Under half of the omission traces to an unresolved V gene where checked; the cause of the rest is unknown. V and J calls and clone size are copied from that table; D and trimming were computed from the DNA. The sample contains hundreds of thousands of clones, over 25% of them found a single time. More than 0.055% of the sample rests with the top ten.

CDR1 and CDR2 (SQVTM, ANQGSEA) derive from the germline V gene. CDR3 length: 12 amino acids, cysteine to phenylalanine. Only the CDR3 part of the read is kept: 36 bases, read in frame from the first base. V drops 6 bases and J drops 8 bases, leaving 14 bases in between. The data originate from a study of beta chain features in type 1 diabetes (dated by TCRdb to between 2017 and 2018). Concerning the study at large: No differences in mean age, gender distribution, total cell number or subset yield were found between patients and healthy donors. Across all samples, about 110 million sorted cells were examined, and cell number per subset correlated strongly with RNA yield. In the study, recently diagnosed type 1 diabetes patients and matched healthy donors were compared on the TCRB repertoires of their sorted circulating CD4+ T cell subsets. Regulatory and stem cell-like memory subsets were isolated from only 8 patients and about eight healthy donors, whereas naive and central memory subsets came from all 28 donors.

A single peripheral blood draw of around 0.11 L on average was collected from each donor into heparinised tubes. Using a panel that included CD45RO, CCR7, CD25, CD127, CD95 and CD27, naive, central memory, regulatory and stem cell-like memory CD4+ T cells were sorted on a BD FACSAria II. Every sorted population had a purity above 98%. PBMCs were separated immediately by Lymphoprep density gradient centrifugation and were stained directly, without being cultured. So that batch effects would be minimized, each experiment stained and sorted samples in pairs, pairing one healthy donor with one patient. What the research found in general, with its limitations: Naive, central memory and regulatory TCRB repertoires appeared to be more alike among patients than among healthy donors. Shorter templates might have been favored by PCR, but patient and control samples were amplified and corrected together, so both groups would have been affected equally by any skew. Because cDNA was sequenced instead of genomic DNA, highly expressing activated cells could be over-represented, though the groups showed no difference in activation or CD3 levels. Type 1 diabetes patients showed a moderate but significant shortening of TCRB CDR3 length in all four CD4+ subsets. Because small numbers of individuals were included in the HLA sub-analyses, any influence of HLA type on TCRB rearrangement was left unresolved. Fewer insertions and more nucleotide deletions at VDJ recombination sites were observed in patients with type 1 diabetes, implying thymic rearrangement abnormalities.

The chain uses TRBV29-1 and TRBJ2-1; a tentative D call is TRBD2 (6 bases match). Specimen: naive CD4+ T cells from blood. The intended sense of this specimen's cell subset or site label: true naive CD4+ T cells. The clonotype comes from a man aged 18 to 29 in good health. The CDR3 in this case is CSVSPSVDEQFF. The nucleotide sequence is TGCAGCGTCTCCCCTAGCGTGGATGAGCAGTTCTTC.